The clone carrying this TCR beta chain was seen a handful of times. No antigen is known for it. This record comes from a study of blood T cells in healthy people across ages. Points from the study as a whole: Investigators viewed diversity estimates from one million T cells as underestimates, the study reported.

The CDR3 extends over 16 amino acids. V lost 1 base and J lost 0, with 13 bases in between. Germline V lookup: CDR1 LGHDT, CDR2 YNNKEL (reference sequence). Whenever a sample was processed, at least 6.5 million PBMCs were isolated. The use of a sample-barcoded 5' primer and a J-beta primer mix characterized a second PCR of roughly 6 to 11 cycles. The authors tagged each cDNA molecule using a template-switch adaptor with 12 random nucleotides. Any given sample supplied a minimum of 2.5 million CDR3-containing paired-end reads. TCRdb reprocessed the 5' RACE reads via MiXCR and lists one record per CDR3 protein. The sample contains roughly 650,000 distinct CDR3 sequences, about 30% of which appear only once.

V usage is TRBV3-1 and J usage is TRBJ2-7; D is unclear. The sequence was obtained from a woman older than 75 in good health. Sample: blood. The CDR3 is CASSQGVQYTSYEQYF. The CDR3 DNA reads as TGTGCCAGCAGCCAAGGAGTACAGTACACCTCCTACGAGCAGTACTTC.